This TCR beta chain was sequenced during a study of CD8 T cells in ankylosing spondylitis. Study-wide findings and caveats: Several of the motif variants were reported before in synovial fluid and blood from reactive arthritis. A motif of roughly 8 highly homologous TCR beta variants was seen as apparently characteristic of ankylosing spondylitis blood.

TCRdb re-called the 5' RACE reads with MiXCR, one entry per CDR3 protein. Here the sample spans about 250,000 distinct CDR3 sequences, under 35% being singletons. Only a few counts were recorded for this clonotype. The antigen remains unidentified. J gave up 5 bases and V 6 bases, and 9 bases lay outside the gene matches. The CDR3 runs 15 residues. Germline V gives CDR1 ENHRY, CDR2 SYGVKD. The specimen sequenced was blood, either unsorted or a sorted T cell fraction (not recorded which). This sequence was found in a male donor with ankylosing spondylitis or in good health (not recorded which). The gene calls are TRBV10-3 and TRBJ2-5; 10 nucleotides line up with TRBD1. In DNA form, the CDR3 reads TGTGCCATCAGGGGACAGGGGCTCATGGGGGAGACCCAGTACTTC. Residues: CAIRGQGLMGETQYF.